The clone carrying this T cell receptor (beta chain) turned up a few times. Its antigen is undetermined. From germline, CDR1 is DFQATT and CDR2 SNEGSKA (reference sequence). CDR3 length: 16 amino acids. V lost 2 bases to trimming and J lost 7 bases; unmatched junction nucleotides: 11. This sample is drawn from a study of T-cell reconstitution after alpha-beta-depleted transplantation in children. Molecular barcoding with unique molecular identifiers was used for the TCRbeta library. One entry per CDR3 protein, called by TCRdb with MiXCR from the PCR reads. The table includes 550,000 to 800,000 distinct CDR3 sequences, around 13% detected once. Findings and limits, study-wide: Reportedly, roughly two months post-transplant, alpha-beta T cells arose from several hundred expanded graft clones. From surviving recipient T cells and thymic progenitors came the high day-60 TCRbeta diversity observed in some patients. Newly produced T cells mostly provided counts and TCRbeta diversity after one year, as hyperexpanded clones declined.

The V and J genes are TRBV20-1 and TRBJ2-1, with 10 bases aligning to TRBD2. The sequence came from a girl aged 2-9 years with congenital amegakaryocytic thrombocytopenia, due to receive a stem cell transplant. Sequenced material: PBMCs, taken before TCRalphabeta/CD19-depleted stem cell transplant. The CDR3 nucleotides are TGCAGTGCTAGACCCTACCTAGCGGGAGTTGAAAATGAGCAGTTCTTC. It specifies CSARPYLAGVENEQFF.